These T cell receptor beta chains were read from a single sample in a study of T cell responses to AZD1222 COVID-19 vaccine. Assay: immunoSEQ multiplex PCR; the TCRdb copy retains only in-frame clones and omits some. The sample holds more than 110,000 clones. The sequencing sample was made of peripheral blood. These receptors were taken from an adult in good health. Each CDR3 is given with its conserved first and last residue. A D gene is named only where the DNA matches it firmly.

j_call: TRBJ1-6; d_call: .; v_call: TRBV7-9; cdr3_aa: CASSVGRDNSPLHF; cdr3_nt: TGTGCCAGCAGCGTAGGGCGGGATAATTCACCCCTCCACTTT
j_call: TRBJ1-1; d_call: .; v_call: TRBV6-5; cdr3_aa: CAIPGGGIEAFF; cdr3_nt: TGTGCCATCCCGGGGGGGGGAATTGAAGCTTTCTTT
j_call: TRBJ2-7; d_call: .; v_call: TRBV7-2; cdr3_aa: CASSLDSTSFYEQYF; cdr3_nt: TGTGCCAGCAGCCTTGATAGCACATCCTTCTACGAGCAGTACTTC
j_call: TRBJ2-3; d_call: TRBD2; v_call: TRBV6-5; cdr3_aa: CASSYSGGGARDTQYF; cdr3_nt: TGTGCCAGCAGTTACTCCGGCGGGGGGGCCAGGGATACGCAGTATTTT
j_call: TRBJ2-7; d_call: .; v_call: TRBV12-3/TRBV12-4; cdr3_aa: CASSSGRTYEQYF; cdr3_nt: TGTGCCAGCAGTTCGGGACGGACCTACGAGCAGTACTTC
j_call: TRBJ2-3; d_call: .; v_call: TRBV20-1; cdr3_aa: CSASPTKTRTDTQYF; cdr3_nt: TGCAGTGCTAGTCCAACTAAAACTAGGACAGATACGCAGTATTTT
j_call: TRBJ2-2; d_call: TRBD2; v_call: TRBV7-2; cdr3_aa: CASTQLAGLGELFF; cdr3_nt: TGTGCCAGCACCCAACTAGCGGGACTCGGGGAGCTGTTTTTT
j_call: TRBJ2-2; d_call: TRBD1; v_call: TRBV6-1; cdr3_aa: CASSETGQGNTGELFF; cdr3_nt: TGTGCCAGCAGTGAAACGGGACAGGGGAACACCGGGGAGCTGTTTTTT
j_call: TRBJ1-6; d_call: TRBD1; v_call: TRBV10-3; cdr3_aa: CAISPGTGGESPLHF; cdr3_nt: TGTGCCATCAGTCCCGGGACAGGGGGAGAATCACCCCTCCACTTT
j_call: TRBJ2-7; d_call: .; v_call: TRBV3-1/TRBV3-2; cdr3_aa: CASSQDLNRNYEQYF; cdr3_nt: TGTGCCAGCAGCCAAGATCTGAATCGGAACTACGAGCAGTACTTC
j_call: TRBJ2-1; d_call: .; v_call: TRBV20-1; cdr3_aa: CSARDRDRQFF; cdr3_nt: TGCAGTGCTAGAGACCGGGACCGGCAGTTCTTC
j_call: TRBJ2-7; d_call: TRBD1; v_call: TRBV5-1; cdr3_aa: CASSLGPPGTASYEQYF; cdr3_nt: TGCGCCAGCAGCTTGGGGCCTCCCGGGACAGCCTCCTACGAGCAGTACTTC
j_call: TRBJ2-3; d_call: TRBD2; v_call: TRBV7-2; cdr3_aa: CASSPRLAGARDTQYF; cdr3_nt: TGTGCCAGCAGCCCTAGACTAGCGGGGGCCCGGGATACGCAGTATTTT
j_call: TRBJ1-5; d_call: .; v_call: TRBV7-9; cdr3_aa: CASSATGITNQPQHF; cdr3_nt: TGTGCCAGCAGCGCCACCGGGATTACCAATCAGCCCCAGCATTTT
j_call: TRBJ2-1; d_call: TRBD2; v_call: TRBV19; cdr3_aa: CASSRVTSGGALYNEQFF; cdr3_nt: TGTGCCAGTAGTAGGGTGACTAGCGGGGGGGCCCTCTACAATGAGCAGTTCTTC